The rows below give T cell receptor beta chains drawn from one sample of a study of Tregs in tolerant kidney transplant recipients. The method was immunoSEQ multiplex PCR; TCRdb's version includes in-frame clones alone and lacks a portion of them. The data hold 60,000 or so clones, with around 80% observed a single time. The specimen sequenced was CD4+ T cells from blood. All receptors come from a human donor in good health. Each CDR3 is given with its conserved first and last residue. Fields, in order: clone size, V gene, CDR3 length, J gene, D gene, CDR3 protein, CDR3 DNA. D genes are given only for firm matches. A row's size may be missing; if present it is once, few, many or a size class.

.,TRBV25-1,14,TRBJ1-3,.,CASSPAGSGNTIYF,TGTGCCAGCAGTCCGGCAGGGTCTGGAAACACCATATATTTT
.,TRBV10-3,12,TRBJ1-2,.,CAVKGVGYGYTF,TGTGCCGTAAAGGGGGTTGGCTATGGCTACACCTTC
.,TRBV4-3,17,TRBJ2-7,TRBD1,CASSQEGGQGGSYEQYF,TGCGCCAGCAGCCAAGAAGGGGGACAGGGTGGATCCTACGAGCAGTACTTC
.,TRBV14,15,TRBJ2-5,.,CASSQQGQRQETQYF,TGTGCCAGCAGCCAACAGGGCCAGCGACAAGAGACCCAGTACTTC
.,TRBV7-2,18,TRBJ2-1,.,CASSLGWLQRTGGNEQFF,TGTGCCAGCAGCTTAGGGTGGTTGCAGAGGACGGGCGGCAATGAGCAGTTCTTC
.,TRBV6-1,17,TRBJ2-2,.,CASSERGRPPRTGELFF,TGTGCCAGCAGTGAAAGGGGACGTCCTCCGAGAACCGGGGAGCTGTTTTTT
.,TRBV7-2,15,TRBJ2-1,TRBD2,CASSSERGSYNEQFF,TGTGCCAGCAGCTCTGAGCGGGGTTCCTACAATGAGCAGTTCTTC
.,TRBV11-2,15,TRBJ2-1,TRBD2,CASSELASSYNEQFF,TGTGCCAGCAGCGAACTAGCGAGCTCCTACAATGAGCAGTTCTTC
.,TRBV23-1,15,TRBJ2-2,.,CASSQSTLGTGELFF,TGCGCCAGCAGTCAATCGACCTTAGGGACCGGGGAGCTGTTTTTT
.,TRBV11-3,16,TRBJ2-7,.,CASSLVGGSDYYEQYF,TGTGCCAGCAGCTTAGTAGGTGGTAGCGACTACTACGAGCAGTACTTC
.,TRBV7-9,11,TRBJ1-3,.,CASSPKDTIYF,TGTGCCAGCAGCCCCAAGGACACCATATATTTT
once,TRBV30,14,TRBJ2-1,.,CAWSKGGVYNEQFF,TGTGCCTGGAGTAAGGGGGGGGTCTACAATGAGCAGTTCTTC
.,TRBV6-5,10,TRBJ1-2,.,CASRGTFFTF,TGTGCCAGCAGGGGGACATTTTTCACCTTC
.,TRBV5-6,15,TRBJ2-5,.,CASSPDMGGEETQYF,TGTGCCAGCAGCCCGGACATGGGGGGTGAGGAGACCCAGTACTTC
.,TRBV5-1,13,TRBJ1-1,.,CASSVQLSTEAFF,TGCGCCAGCAGCGTCCAACTATCGACTGAAGCTTTCTTT
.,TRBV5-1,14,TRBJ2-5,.,CASSPGTEGETQYF,TGCGCCAGCAGCCCGGGGACCGAGGGGGAGACCCAGTACTTC
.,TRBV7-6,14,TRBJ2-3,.,CASSLTQVPDTQYF,TGTGCCAGCAGCTTAACACAGGTTCCAGATACGCAGTATTTT
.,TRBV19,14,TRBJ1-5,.,CASSITGFGQPQHF,TGTGCCAGTAGTATCACAGGTTTTGGACAGCCCCAGCATTTT
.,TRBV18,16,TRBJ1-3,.,CASSPLDGDSGNTIYF,TGTGCCAGCTCACCGTTGGATGGGGATTCTGGAAACACCATATATTTT
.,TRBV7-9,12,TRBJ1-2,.,CASSLRGSGYTF,TGTGCCAGCAGCTTAAGGGGGTCCGGCTACACCTTC
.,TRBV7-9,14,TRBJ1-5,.,CASSLAGPNQPQHF,TGTGCCAGCAGCTTAGCAGGTCCAAATCAGCCCCAGCATTTT
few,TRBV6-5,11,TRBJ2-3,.,CASSPRDTQYF,TGTGCCAGCAGTCCGAGGGATACGCAGTATTTT
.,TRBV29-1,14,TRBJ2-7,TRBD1,CSAEGGTGGYEQYF,TGCAGCGCCGAGGGCGGGACAGGGGGCTACGAGCAGTACTTC
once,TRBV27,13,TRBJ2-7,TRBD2,CASRIAGAYEQYF,TGTGCCAGCAGGATAGCGGGGGCATACGAGCAGTACTTC
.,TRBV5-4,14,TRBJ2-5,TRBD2,CASSPGTNQETQYF,TGTGCCAGCAGCCCCGGGACTAACCAAGAGACCCAGTACTTC
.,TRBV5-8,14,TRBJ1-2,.,CASSPTEGYNGYTF,TGTGCCAGCAGCCCAACGGAGGGTTATAATGGCTACACCTTC
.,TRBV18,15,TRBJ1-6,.,CASSPRGSWDSPLHF,TGTGCCAGCTCACCTAGAGGGTCCTGGGATTCACCCCTCCACTTT
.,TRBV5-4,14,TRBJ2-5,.,CASSQTGIRETQYF,TGTGCCAGCAGCCAAACGGGTATTAGGGAGACCCAGTACTTC
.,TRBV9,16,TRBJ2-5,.,CASSYSPRTDQETQYF,TGTGCCAGCAGCTATTCCCCCCGGACAGACCAAGAGACCCAGTACTTC
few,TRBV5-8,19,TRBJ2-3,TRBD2,CASSPRGVRTSGRADTQYF,TGTGCCAGCAGCCCCCGCGGAGTCCGGACTAGCGGGAGAGCAGATACGCAGTATTTT
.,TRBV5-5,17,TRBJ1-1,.,CASSYQGMSGGITEAFF,TGTGCCAGCAGTTACCAGGGGATGAGTGGCGGGATCACTGAAGCTTTCTTT
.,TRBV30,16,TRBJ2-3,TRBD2,CAWSPETSGVADTQYF,TGTGCCTGGAGTCCCGAGACTAGCGGGGTGGCGGATACGCAGTATTTT
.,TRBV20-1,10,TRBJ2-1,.,CSVGPNEQFF,TGCAGTGTCGGGCCCAATGAGCAGTTCTTC
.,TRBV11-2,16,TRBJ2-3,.,CASSSRAGGATDTQYF,TGTGCCAGCAGCTCTAGGGCAGGTGGGGCTACAGATACGCAGTATTTT
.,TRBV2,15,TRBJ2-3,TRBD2,CASKGTTPYPDTQYF,TGTGCCAGCAAAGGGACTACCCCGTATCCAGATACGCAGTATTTT
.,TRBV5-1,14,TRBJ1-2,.,CASSLGAGLFGYTF,TGCGCCAGCAGCTTGGGAGCAGGGCTTTTTGGCTACACCTTC
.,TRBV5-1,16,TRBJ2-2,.,CASRPIPSGGPGELFF,TGCGCCAGCAGGCCCATTCCTTCGGGGGGCCCGGGGGAGCTGTTTTTT
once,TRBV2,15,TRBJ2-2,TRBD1,CASMSVTGVTGELFF,TGTGCCAGCATGTCCGTGACAGGGGTTACAGGGGAGCTGTTTTTT
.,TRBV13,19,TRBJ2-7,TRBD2,CASRGLAGGSVRDSYEQYF,TGTGCCAGCCGGGGGCTAGCGGGAGGGTCCGTAAGGGACTCCTACGAGCAGTACTTC
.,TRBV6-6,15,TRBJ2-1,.,CASSYGSRGNNEQFF,TGTGCCAGCAGTTACGGGTCTCGGGGAAACAATGAGCAGTTCTTC
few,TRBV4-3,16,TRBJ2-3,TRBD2,CASSQDLAGGTDTQYF,TGCGCCAGCAGCCAAGATCTAGCGGGGGGGACAGATACGCAGTATTTT
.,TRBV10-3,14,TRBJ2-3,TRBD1,CAISGTGGLNTQYF,TGTGCCATCAGTGGTACAGGGGGCTTGAATACGCAGTATTTT
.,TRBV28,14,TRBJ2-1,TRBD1,CASRPGQTYNEQFF,TGTGCCAGCCGACCGGGACAGACATACAATGAGCAGTTCTTC
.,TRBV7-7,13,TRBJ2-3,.,CASSPHWGDTQYF,TGTGCCAGCAGCCCACACTGGGGGGATACGCAGTATTTT
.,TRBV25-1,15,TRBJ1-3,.,CASRSWDGTSNTIYF,TGTGCCAGCAGGAGTTGGGACGGCACCTCTAACACCATATATTTT
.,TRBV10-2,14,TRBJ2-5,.,CASSKGQGQETQYF,TGCGCCAGCAGTAAAGGGCAGGGTCAAGAGACCCAGTACTTC
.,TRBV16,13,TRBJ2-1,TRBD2,CASSQSQLAEQFF,TGTGCCAGCAGCCAATCCCAACTAGCGGAGCAGTTCTTC
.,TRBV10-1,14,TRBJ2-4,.,CASSESPRGNIQYF,TGCGCCAGCAGTGAATCGCCGAGGGGCAACATTCAGTACTTC
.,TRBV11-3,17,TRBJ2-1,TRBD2,CASSFELAIRRDNEQFF,TGTGCCAGCAGCTTTGAACTAGCGATAAGAAGGGACAATGAGCAGTTCTTC
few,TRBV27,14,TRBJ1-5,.,CASSLDGANQPQHF,TGTGCCAGCAGTTTAGACGGGGCCAATCAGCCCCAGCATTTT
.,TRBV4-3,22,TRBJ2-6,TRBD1,CASSQEVVTGTGGLSGANVLTF,TGCGCCAGCAGCCAAGAAGTGGTTACCGGGACAGGGGGTCTCTCTGGGGCCAACGTCCTGACTTTC
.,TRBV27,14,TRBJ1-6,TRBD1,CASCRTGGTSPLHF,TGTGCCAGCTGTCGGACAGGGGGAACTTCACCCCTCCACTTT
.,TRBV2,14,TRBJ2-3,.,CASSPTGGTDTQYF,TGTGCCAGCAGTCCCACCGGGGGCACAGATACGCAGTATTTT